This TCR beta chain emerged from a study of breast tumors, draining lymph nodes, adjacent tissues. Breast cancer patients provided tissue from their axillary draining lymph nodes. This clonotype showed up many times. Antigen: not known. V was pared by 3 bases and J by 3 bases, with 14 bases between. CDR1 and CDR2 (germline): SGHRS, YFSETQ. This CDR3 has 15 amino acids. TCRdb re-derived calls from the multiplex PCR reads in MiXCR, one entry per CDR3 protein. Counted here are over 200,000 distinct CDR3 sequences, nearly 35% occurring once; the ten biggest clones make up approximately 3.5%. Regarding the study as a whole: Most tumor T cells seemingly derive from lymph node, then expand in tumor. Compared with basal-like, luminal-like tumors shared significantly more repertoire with nontumor tissue. Compared with lymph nodes, tumors were less diverse; compared with nontumor tissue, more.

This sequence originates from a female donor with breast cancer. Some clones in this sample may be carry-over from other donors' samples. The sequenced sample was axillary lymph node tissue. The chain is built from TRBV5-1 and TRBJ2-3; D is possibly TRBD1 or TRBD2 (5 bases each). The CDR3 sequence: CASSSGTPWTDTQYF. For the CDR3, the DNA is TGCGCCAGCAGCTCCGGGACCCCGTGGACAGATACGCAGTATTTT. The full variable domain, in which reference TRBV5-1 and TRBJ2-3 provide the parts outside the CDR3, is KAGVTQTPRYLIKTRGQQVTLSCSPISGHRSVSWYQQTPGQGLQFLFEYFSETQRNKGNFPGRFSGRQFSNSRSEMNVSTLELGDSALYLCASSSGTPWTDTQYFGPGTRLTVL.